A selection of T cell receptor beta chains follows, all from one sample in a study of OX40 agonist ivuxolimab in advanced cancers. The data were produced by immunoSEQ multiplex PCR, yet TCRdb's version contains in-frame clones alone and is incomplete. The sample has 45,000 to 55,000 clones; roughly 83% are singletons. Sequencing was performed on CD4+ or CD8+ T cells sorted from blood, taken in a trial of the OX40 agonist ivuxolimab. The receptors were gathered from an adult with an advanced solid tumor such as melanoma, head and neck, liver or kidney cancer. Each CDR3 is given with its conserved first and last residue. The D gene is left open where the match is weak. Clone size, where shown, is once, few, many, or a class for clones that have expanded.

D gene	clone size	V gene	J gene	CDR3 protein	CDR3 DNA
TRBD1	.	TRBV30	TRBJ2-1	CAWGPWTGMNEQFF	TGTGCCTGGGGACCGTGGACAGGGATGAATGAGCAGTTCTTC
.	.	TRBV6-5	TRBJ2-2	CASSDYSNTGELFF	TGTGCCAGCAGCGACTACTCGAACACCGGGGAGCTGTTTTTT
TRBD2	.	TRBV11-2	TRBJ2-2	CASSFQRGANTGELFF	TGTGCCAGCAGCTTCCAGCGGGGGGCGAACACCGGGGAGCTGTTTTTT
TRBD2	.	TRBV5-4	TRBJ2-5	CASSLTSGGQETQYF	TGTGCCAGCAGCCTCACTAGCGGGGGGCAAGAGACCCAGTACTTC
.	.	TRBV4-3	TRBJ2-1	CASSRGRAGDEQFF	TGCGCCAGCAGCCGAGGCAGAGCCGGCGATGAGCAGTTCTTC
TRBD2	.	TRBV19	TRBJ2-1	CASSMLAGFNEQFF	TGTGCCAGTAGTATGTTAGCGGGATTCAATGAGCAGTTCTTC
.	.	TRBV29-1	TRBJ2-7	CSVEVVGLYEQYF	TGCAGCGTTGAAGTGGTGGGGCTTTACGAGCAGTACTTC
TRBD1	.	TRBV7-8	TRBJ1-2	CASSSLTGFLYGYTF	TGTGCCAGCAGCTCCTTGACAGGGTTCCTATATGGCTACACCTTC
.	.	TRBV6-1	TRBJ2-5	CASTDRLGGGETQYF	TGTGCCAGCACCGATAGACTAGGGGGTGGGGAGACCCAGTACTTC
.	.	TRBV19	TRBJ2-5	CASSGQRVETQYF	TGTGCCAGTAGCGGACAGAGAGTAGAGACCCAGTACTTC
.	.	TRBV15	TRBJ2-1	CATSRGGILYNEQFF	TGTGCCACCAGCAGAGGGGGAATCTTGTACAATGAGCAGTTCTTC
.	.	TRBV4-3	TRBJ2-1	CASSQDFGGPAHEQFF	TGCGCCAGCAGCCAAGATTTTGGGGGGCCAGCACATGAGCAGTTCTTC
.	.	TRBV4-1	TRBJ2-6	CASSQDMRGANVLTF	TGCGCCAGCAGCCAAGATATGCGGGGGGCCAACGTCCTGACTTTC
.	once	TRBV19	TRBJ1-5	CASRTTDQPQHF	TGTGCCAGTAGGACGACAGATCAGCCCCAGCATTTT
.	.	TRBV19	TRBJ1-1	CASSPRTAGNTEAFF	TGTGCCAGTTCTCCTCGGACAGCCGGGAACACTGAAGCTTTCTTT
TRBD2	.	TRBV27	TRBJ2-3	CASSWATRGGQYF	TGTGCCAGCAGTTGGGCCACCCGGGGGGGGCAGTATTTT
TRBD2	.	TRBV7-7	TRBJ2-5	CASSLAGRVETQYF	TGTGCTAGCAGCTTAGCGGGCAGGGTAGAGACCCAGTACTTC
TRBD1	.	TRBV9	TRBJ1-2	CASSQAGGFYGYTF	TGTGCCAGCAGCCAGGCAGGGGGGTTCTATGGCTACACCTTC
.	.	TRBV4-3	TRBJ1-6	CASRQGLSSYNSPLHF	TGCGCCAGCAGACAGGGCTTGAGCTCCTATAATTCACCCCTCCACTTT
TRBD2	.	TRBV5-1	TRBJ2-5	CASSLSGAQETQYF	TGCGCCAGCAGCCTTAGCGGGGCCCAAGAGACCCAGTACTTC
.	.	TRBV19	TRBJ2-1	CASKRVGEQFF	TGTGCCAGTAAGAGGGTCGGTGAGCAGTTCTTC
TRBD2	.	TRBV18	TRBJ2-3	CASSPSLSYGGLGADTQYF	TGTGCCAGCTCACCTTCCCTCTCTTATGGGGGACTAGGGGCAGATACGCAGTATTTT
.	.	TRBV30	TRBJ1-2	CAWKRTVYGYTF	TGTGCCTGGAAAAGAACGGTCTATGGCTACACCTTC
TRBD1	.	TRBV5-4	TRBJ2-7	CASSFKQGADEQYF	TGTGCCAGCAGCTTCAAACAGGGGGCCGACGAGCAGTACTTC
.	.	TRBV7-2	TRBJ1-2	CASSLTGSTNYGYTF	TGTGCCAGCAGCTTAACAGGGAGTACTAACTATGGCTACACCTTC
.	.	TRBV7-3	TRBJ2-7	CASKTSRSYEQYF	TGTGCCAGCAAAACTAGCCGATCCTACGAGCAGTACTTC
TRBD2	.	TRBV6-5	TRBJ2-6	CASSYWGGAGANVLTF	TGTGCCAGCAGTTACTGGGGGGGTGCTGGGGCCAACGTCCTGACTTTC
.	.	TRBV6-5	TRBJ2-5	CASRSSRETQYF	TGTGCCAGCAGGTCCTCTAGGGAGACCCAGTACTTC
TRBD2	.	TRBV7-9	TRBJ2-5	CASSLGTSGSGETQYF	TGTGCCAGCAGCTTAGGGACTAGCGGGAGCGGAGAGACCCAGTACTTC
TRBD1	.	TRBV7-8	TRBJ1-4	CASSRYTRTGDATNEKLFF	TGTGCCAGCAGCCGTTATACTAGGACAGGGGATGCAACTAATGAAAAACTGTTTTTT
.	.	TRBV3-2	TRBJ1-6	CASRLLLHF	TGTGCCAGCAGACTCCTCCTCCACTTT
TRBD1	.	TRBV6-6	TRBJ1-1	CASRSGQGYGAFF	TGTGCCAGCAGATCCGGACAGGGATATGGAGCTTTCTTT
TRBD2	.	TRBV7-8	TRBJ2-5	CASSLLAGVGETQYF	TGTGCCAGCAGTCTACTAGCGGGGGTCGGAGAGACCCAGTACTTC
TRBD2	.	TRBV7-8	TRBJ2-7	CASSLGTSGAEQYF	TGTGCCAGCAGCTTAGGAACTAGCGGGGCCGAGCAGTACTTC
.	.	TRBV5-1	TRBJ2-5	CASSLGAIGETQYF	TGCGCCAGCAGCTTGGGGGCTATCGGGGAGACCCAGTACTTC
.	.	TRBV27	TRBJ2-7	CASSPTGRTSSYEQYF	TGTGCCAGCAGTCCCACCGGACGGACCAGCTCCTACGAGCAGTACTTC
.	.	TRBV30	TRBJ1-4	CAWSGGGEKLFF	TGTGCCTGGAGTGGGGGGGGTGAAAAACTGTTTTTT
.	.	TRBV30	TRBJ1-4	CAWSPKRALNEKLFF	TGTGCCTGGAGTCCAAAGAGGGCCCTTAATGAAAAACTGTTTTTT
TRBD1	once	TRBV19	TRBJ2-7	CASSIGDRSYEQYF	TGTGCCAGTAGTATAGGGGACAGATCCTACGAGCAGTACTTC
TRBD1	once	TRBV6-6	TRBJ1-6	CASTIDRGRSPLHF	TGTGCCAGCACCATAGACAGGGGGCGTTCACCCCTCCACTTT
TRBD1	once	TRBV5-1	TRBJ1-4	CASSLVRGAGEKLFF	TGCGCCAGCAGCTTGGTCAGGGGGGCTGGGGAAAAACTGTTTTTT
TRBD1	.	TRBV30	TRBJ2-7	CAWSVGGLTYEQYF	TGTGCCTGGAGTGTAGGGGGCCTAACCTACGAGCAGTACTTC
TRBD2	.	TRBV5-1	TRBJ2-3	CASSSGLVQSTDTQYF	TGCGCCAGCAGCTCCGGACTAGTCCAAAGCACAGATACGCAGTATTTT
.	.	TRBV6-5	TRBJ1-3	CARTAGNTIYF	TGTGCCAGGACAGCTGGAAACACCATATATTTT
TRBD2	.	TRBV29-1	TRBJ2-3	CSVPGLAGGHGDTQYF	TGCAGCGTGCCGGGACTAGCGGGAGGGCATGGAGATACGCAGTATTTT
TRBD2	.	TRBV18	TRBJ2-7	CASPPPPHRTSGEHYEQYF	TGTGCCAGCCCCCCCCCGCCCCATAGGACTAGCGGGGAACACTACGAGCAGTACTTC
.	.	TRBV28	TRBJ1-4	CASSPLRRLAPGTNEKLFF	TGTGCCAGCAGTCCGCTCCGTAGGCTCGCCCCGGGGACTAATGAAAAACTGTTTTTT
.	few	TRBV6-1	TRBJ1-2	CATQRASNYGYTF	TGTGCCACCCAGAGGGCCTCAAACTATGGCTACACCTTC
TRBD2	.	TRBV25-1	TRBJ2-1	CASSEVILAGGPGEQFF	TGTGCCAGCAGTGAGGTTATACTAGCGGGAGGGCCAGGTGAGCAGTTCTTC
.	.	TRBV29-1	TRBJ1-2	CSVEGFGRAETF	TGCAGCGTTGAGGGCTTCGGCAGAGCGGAAACCTTC
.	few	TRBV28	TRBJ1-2	CASSLGLNYGYTF	TGTGCCAGCAGTTTGGGACTCAACTATGGCTACACCTTC
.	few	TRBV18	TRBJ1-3	CASSPRSQPEGGNTIYF	TGTGCCAGCTCACCAAGGTCGCAGCCGGAGGGAGGAAACACCATATATTTT
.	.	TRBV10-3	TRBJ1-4	CAISEGPDEKLFF	TGTGCCATCAGTGAGGGACCTGATGAAAAACTGTTTTTT
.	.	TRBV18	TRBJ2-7	CASSPWVNPYEQYF	TGTGCCAGCTCACCATGGGTCAACCCCTACGAGCAGTACTTC